The sequence of this TCR beta chain was determined in a study of molecular identifiers for immune sequencing clone quantification. Overall study: The replicates split RNA from roughly 20,000 or 100,000 naive CD8 cells five ways and sequenced four.

Sorting defined naive CD8 T cells as CD8+CD4-CCR7+CD45RA+. As for this clonotype: Its target is unknown. A much larger clonotype is one base distant, so this may be a read error.

The CDR3 spans 13 residues. The V end lost 2 bases, the J end lost 4 bases, and 9 bases lay between the germline ends. The germline V gene encodes CDR1 MNHEY and CDR2 SMNVEV (reference sequence). Notes on the study in general: Clones with over 20 RNA copies captured over 97% of effector molecules but under 1% of naive ones.

TCR libraries were built in bulk with a published protocol and specific TCR primers. TCRdb independently ran MiXCR on the PCR reads; one entry per CDR3 protein. The sample consists of approximately 500,000 distinct CDR3 sequences, around 25% of them appearing once. This chain connects TRBV27 to TRBJ2-7, with D uncertain. Sequenced sample: naive CD8+ T cells from blood, with Jurkat cell RNA spiked in. As for subset: FACS-sorted CD8+CD4-CCR7+CD45RA+ naive T cells. The TCR comes from a human donor in good health. Some libraries in this study had Jurkat cell RNA spiked in. The CDR3 DNA reads TGTGCCAGCAGTTTAGGCTACCGGTACGAGCAGTACTTC. Translation gives CASSLGYRYEQYF.